This T cell receptor (beta chain) came from a study of cytomegalovirus exposure and HLA in healthy donors. The overall study: Genotyping of roughly 400 donors showed that around 86% belonged to the Caucasian-associated ancestry cluster. Study findings and constraints: Earlier findings revealed that most TCR beta V segments proved productive either about 87% or about 30% of the time.

For this clone: The antigen is unknown.

Researchers ran the PCR with 60 Vbeta and 13 Jbeta primers. The repertoire was sequenced with immunoSEQ multiplex PCR; TCRdb's copy has only in-frame clones and lacks some. The sample yields 150,000 or so clones, approximately 84% seen once. The clonotype comes from a man younger than 40 in good health and CMV-seropositive. The material sequenced was PBMCs.

For the CDR3, the DNA is TGTGCTAGTGGTTTGTCAGGGGGGAACACTGAAGCTTTCTTT. Protein product: CASGLSGGNTEAFF. This chain joins TRBV12-5 and TRBJ1-1, with 7 bases lining up with TRBD1. With 2 bases clipped from V and 1 base from J, the junction kept 1 base outside the gene matches. The CDR3 contains 14 residues. The germline V gene has CDR1 LGHNT and CDR2 FRNRAP.